This T cell receptor beta chain appears in the sequencing data of a study of post-analysis software for immune sequencing data. Study background: The courses of disease that were included comprised relapsing-remitting, secondary progressive and progressive-relapsing multiple sclerosis.

Unique molecular identifiers featured in each of the TCR beta cDNA libraries. Using its own MiXCR run on the PCR reads, TCRdb lists one record per CDR3 protein. Here the sample spans 750,000 to 950,000 distinct CDR3 sequences, around 53% being singletons. Study-level points and caveats: Compared with controls, patients had more of roughly five TRBV segments, including TRBV5-6, TRBV5-1 and TRBV20-1. In multiple sclerosis, normalized Chao1 diversity was significantly below that of controls.

V dropped 1 base and J dropped 3; count of bases not matched to a gene: 5. The CDR3 contains 15 residues. Germline loops: CDR1 LGHDT, CDR2 YNNKEL (reference sequence). Regarding this clonotype: No antigen is known for it.

This chain connects TRBV3-1 to TRBJ2-7, with 8 bases that match TRBD2. The source of this sequence is a girl aged 10 to 17 with multiple sclerosis. The sample was blood. The CDR3 sequence is CASSQGLAKGYEQYF. In DNA, the CDR3 is TGTGCCAGCAGCCAAGGACTAGCGAAAGGCTACGAGCAGTACTTC.